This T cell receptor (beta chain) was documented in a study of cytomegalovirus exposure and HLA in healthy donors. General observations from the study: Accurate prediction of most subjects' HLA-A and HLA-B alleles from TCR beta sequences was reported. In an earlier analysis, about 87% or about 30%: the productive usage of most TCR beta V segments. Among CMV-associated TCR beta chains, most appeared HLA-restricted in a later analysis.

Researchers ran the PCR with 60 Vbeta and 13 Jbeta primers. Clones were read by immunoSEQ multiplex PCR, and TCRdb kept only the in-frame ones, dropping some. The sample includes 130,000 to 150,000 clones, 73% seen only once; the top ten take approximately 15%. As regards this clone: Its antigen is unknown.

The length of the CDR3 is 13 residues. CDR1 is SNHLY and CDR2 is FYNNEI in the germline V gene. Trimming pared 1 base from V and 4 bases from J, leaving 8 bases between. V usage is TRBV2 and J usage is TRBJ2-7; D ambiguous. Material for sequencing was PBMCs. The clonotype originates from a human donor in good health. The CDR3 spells CASSEGDLYEQYF. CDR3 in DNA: TGTGCCAGCAGTGAAGGCGATTTGTACGAGCAGTACTTC.